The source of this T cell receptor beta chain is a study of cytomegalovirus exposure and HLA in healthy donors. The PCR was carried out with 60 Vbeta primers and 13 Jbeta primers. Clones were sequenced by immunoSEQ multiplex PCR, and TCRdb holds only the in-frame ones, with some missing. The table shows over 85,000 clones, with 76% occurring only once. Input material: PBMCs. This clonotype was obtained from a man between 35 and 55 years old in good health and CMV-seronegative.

CDR3 in amino acids: CASSLVGEDEQYF. In DNA form, the CDR3 reads TGTGCCAGCAGCTTGGTAGGGGAGGACGAGCAGTACTTC. The J gene is TRBJ2-7, the V gene TRBV5-4; D may be TRBD2 (6 bases). This CDR3 is 13 amino acids long. V lost 0 bases, J lost 5 bases, and 9 bases lay in between. Germline V CDR1 and CDR2: SGHNT, YYREEE (reference sequence).